This TCR beta chain was sequenced in a study of T-cell reconstitution after alpha-beta-depleted transplantation in children (dated by TCRdb to 2016 to 2017). With respect to the entire study: The study quantitatively tracked T-cell immune reconstitution after TCRalphabeta/CD19-depleted allogeneic hematopoietic cell transplantation in children using TCR repertoire profiling. Paper-wide results and their limitations: Apparently early alphabetaT-cell count recovery about two months after transplant reportedly relied on only several hundred rapidly expanded clones derived from non-depleted graft cells. The high TCRbeta diversity at day 60 in some patients was ascribed to recipient T cells and intrathymic progenitors that had survived conditioning. Over subsequent months, a decline in hyperexpanded clone frequencies was noted, and after one year, T-cell counts and TCRbeta diversity were mostly ascribed to newly produced T cells.

Of note for this clonotype: This clone's antigen is unknown. One base away there is no much larger clone; base qualities are not given.

The treatment or condition label, read with the paper, signifies: allogeneic hematopoietic cell transplantation with graft depleted of TCRalphabeta T cells and CD19 B cells. TCRalphabeta/CD19-depleted allogeneic hematopoietic cell grafts were given to the transplant recipients, all of whom were children. The library was obtained by PCR. This sample was sequenced with an Illumina HiSeq 2500. TCR libraries were prepared with molecular barcoding, using unique molecular identifiers to normalize TCRbeta repertoire quantification. Clones were called with MiXCR by TCRdb after fastp trimmed the public reads at Q25, and only in-frame beta chains were retained. Rows matching on CDR3 protein sequence are summarized as one entry with the most common DNA and genes. The sample table lists hundreds of thousands of distinct CDR3 sequences, roughly 14% of them with a count of one. Together, the top ten hold roughly 0.77% of the sample.

As encoded in the germline V gene, CDR1 is SGHVS while CDR2 is FNYEAQ. The junction shows trimming of 5 bases on V and 12 bases on J, and the gene matches do not reach 6 bases of it. There are 12 amino acids in the CDR3, from cysteine to phenylalanine inclusive. The kept DNA is CDR3 alone, 36 bases in frame from the first base. This TCR derives from a girl aged 2 to 10 with congenital amegakaryocytic thrombocytopenia, due to receive a stem cell transplant. The rearranged chain carries TRBV7-6 and TRBJ2-1, and 8 bases in between align with TRBD2. The starting material was PBMCs, obtained before TCRalphabeta/CD19-depleted stem cell transplant. The CDR3 in this case is CASSKIAGRQFF. The nucleotides read TGTGCCAGCAGCAAGATAGCGGGACGGCAGTTCTTC.